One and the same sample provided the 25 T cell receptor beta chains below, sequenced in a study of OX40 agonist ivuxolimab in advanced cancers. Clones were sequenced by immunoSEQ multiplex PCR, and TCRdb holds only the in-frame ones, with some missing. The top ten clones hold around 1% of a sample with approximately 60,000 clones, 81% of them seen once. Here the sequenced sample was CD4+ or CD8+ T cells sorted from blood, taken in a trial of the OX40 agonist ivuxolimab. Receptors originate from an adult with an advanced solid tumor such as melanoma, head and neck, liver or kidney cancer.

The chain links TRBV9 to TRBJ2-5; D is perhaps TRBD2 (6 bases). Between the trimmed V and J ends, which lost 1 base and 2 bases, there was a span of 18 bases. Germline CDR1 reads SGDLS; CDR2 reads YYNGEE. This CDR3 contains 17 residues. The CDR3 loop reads CASSVSSPGTLQETQYF. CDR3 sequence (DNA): TGTGCCAGCAGCGTATCATCCCCGGGGACTTTACAAGAGACCCAGTACTTC.

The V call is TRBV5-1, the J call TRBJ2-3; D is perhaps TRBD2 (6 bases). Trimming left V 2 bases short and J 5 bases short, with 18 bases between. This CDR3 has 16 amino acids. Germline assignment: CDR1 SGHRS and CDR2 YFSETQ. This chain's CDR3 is CASSLVPRGGVDTQYF. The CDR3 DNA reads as TGCGCCAGCAGCTTAGTCCCGCGGGGCGGCGTAGATACGCAGTATTTT.

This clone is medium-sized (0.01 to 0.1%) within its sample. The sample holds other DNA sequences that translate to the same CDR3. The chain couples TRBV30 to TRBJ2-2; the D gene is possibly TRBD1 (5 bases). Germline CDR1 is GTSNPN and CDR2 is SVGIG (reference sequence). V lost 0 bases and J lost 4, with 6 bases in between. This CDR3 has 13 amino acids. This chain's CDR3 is CAWSVQVTGELFF. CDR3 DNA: TGTGCCTGGAGTGTACAGGTCACCGGGGAGCTGTTTTTT.

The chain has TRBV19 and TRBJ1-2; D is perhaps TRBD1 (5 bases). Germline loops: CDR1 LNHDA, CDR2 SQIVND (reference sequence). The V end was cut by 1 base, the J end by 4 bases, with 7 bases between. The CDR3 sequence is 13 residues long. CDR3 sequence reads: CASSIGDSYGYTF. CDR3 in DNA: TGTGCCAGTAGTATAGGCGACAGCTATGGCTACACCTTC. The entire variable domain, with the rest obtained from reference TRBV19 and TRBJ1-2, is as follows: DGGITQSPKYLFRKEGQNVTLSCEQNLNHDAMYWYRQDPGQGLRLIYYSQIVNDFQKGDIAEGYSVSREKKESFPLTVTSAQKNPTAFYLCASSIGDSYGYTFGSGTRLTVV.

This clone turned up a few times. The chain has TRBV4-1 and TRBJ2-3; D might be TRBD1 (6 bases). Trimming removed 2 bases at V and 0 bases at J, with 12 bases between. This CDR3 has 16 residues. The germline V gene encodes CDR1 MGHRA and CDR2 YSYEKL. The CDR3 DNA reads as TGCGCCAGCAGCCAACTCTTCCAGGGGAGCACAGATACGCAGTATTTT. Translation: CASSQLFQGSTDTQYF.

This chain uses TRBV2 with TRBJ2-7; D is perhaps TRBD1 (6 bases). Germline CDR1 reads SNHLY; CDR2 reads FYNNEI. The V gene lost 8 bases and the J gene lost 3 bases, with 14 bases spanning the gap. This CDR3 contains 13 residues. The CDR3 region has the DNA TGTGCCAGCCTCCGGGACACAAGCTACGAGCAGTACTTC. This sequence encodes CASLRDTSYEQYF.

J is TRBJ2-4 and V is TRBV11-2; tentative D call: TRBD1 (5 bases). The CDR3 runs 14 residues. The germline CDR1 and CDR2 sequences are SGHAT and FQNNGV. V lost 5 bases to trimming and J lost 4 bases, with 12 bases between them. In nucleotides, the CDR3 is TGTGCCAGCAGCACCCCAGGGAAGAAAAACATTCAGTACTTC. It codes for CASSTPGKKNIQYF. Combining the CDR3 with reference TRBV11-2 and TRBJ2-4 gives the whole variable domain EAGVAQSPRYKIIEKRQSVAFWCNPISGHATLYWYQQILGQGPKLLIQFQNNGVVDDSQLPKDRFSAERLKGVDSTLKIQPAKLEDSAVYLCASSTPGKKNIQYFGAGTRLSVL.

The CDR3 coding sequence is TGTGCCAGCAGCGTAGAGTCGGGGCTAGCGGGACAAGAGACCCAGTACTTC. This encodes CASSVESGLAGQETQYF. The J gene is TRBJ2-5, the V gene TRBV9; 9 bases map to TRBD2. Germline CDR1 reads SGDLS; CDR2 reads YYNGEE. This CDR3 has 17 amino acids. J lost 2 bases, V lost 0 bases, and 8 bases had no gene match.

The CDR3 DNA follows: TGTGCCAGCAGCGCCGGGGACAGGGCGCTGAAGGAGACCCAGTACTTC. This codes for CASSAGDRALKETQYF. The rearrangement uses TRBV9 and TRBJ2-5; 9 nucleotides agree with TRBD1. From germline, CDR1 is SGDLS and CDR2 YYNGEE. The junction had 11 bases not matched to a gene; V was cut back by 3 bases and J by 5 bases. This CDR3 region has 16 residues.

In DNA form, the CDR3 reads TGTGCCAGCAGGAAAACAGGCGCGGGGAGAGTACAATCCTACAATGAGCAGTTCTTC. Translating gives CASRKTGAGRVQSYNEQFF. The rearrangement links TRBV7-2 to TRBJ2-1, with D possibly being TRBD2 (6 bases). The CDR3 runs to 19 residues. Trimming took 6 bases from V and 1 from J, leaving 25 bases between them. Germline V gene sequence: CDR1 SGHTA, CDR2 FQGNSA.

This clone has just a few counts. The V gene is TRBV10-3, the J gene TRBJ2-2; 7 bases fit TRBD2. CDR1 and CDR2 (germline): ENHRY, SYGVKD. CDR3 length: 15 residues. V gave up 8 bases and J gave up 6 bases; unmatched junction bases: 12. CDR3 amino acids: CAIGKGTIGAGELFF. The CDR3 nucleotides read TGTGCCATCGGCAAAGGGACTATCGGGGCCGGGGAGCTGTTTTTT.

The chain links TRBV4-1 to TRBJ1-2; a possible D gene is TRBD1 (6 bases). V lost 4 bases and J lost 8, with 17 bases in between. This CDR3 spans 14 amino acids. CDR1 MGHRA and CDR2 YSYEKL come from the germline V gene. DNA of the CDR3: TGCGCCAGCAGCCCCGACAGGACGCTCTACGGCTACACCTTC. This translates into CASSPDRTLYGYTF.

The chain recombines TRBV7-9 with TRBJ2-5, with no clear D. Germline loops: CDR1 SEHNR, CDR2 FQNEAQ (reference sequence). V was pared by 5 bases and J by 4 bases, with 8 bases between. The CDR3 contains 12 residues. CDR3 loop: CASSPEGETQYF. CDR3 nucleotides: TGTGCCAGCAGCCCAGAAGGAGAGACCCAGTACTTC.

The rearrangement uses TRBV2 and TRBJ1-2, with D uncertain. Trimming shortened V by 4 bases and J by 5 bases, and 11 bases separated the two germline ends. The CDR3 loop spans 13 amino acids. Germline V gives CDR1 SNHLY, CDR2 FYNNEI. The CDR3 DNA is TGTGCCAGCAGTGTAAAAAGTGCATATGGCTACACCTTC. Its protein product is CASSVKSAYGYTF.

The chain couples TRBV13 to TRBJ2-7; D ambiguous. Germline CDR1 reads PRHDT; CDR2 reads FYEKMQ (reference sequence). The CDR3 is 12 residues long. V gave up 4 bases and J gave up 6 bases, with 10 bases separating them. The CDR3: CASSSIRVEQYF. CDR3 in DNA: TGTGCCAGCAGCTCTATACGTGTCGAGCAGTACTTC.

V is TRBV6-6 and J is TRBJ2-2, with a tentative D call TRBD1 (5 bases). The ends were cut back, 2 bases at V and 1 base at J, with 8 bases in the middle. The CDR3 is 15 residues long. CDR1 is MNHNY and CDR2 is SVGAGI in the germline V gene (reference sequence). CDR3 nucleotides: TGTGCCAGCAGTTACGCCAGGGAGAACACCGGGGAGCTGTTTTTT. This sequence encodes CASSYARENTGELFF.

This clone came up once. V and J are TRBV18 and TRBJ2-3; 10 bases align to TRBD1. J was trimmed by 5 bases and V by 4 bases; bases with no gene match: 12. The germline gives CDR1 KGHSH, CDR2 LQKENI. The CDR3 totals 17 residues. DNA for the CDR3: TGTGCCAGCTCACTACTCCGGGACAGGGGAATTGGAGATACGCAGTATTTT. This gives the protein CASSLLRDRGIGDTQYF.

The chain's CDR3 is CASSQERQGVDEAFF. CDR3 sequence (DNA): TGTGCCAGCAGCCAAGAACGACAGGGGGTGGATGAAGCTTTCTTT. The chain uses TRBV7-9 and TRBJ1-1; 9 bases fit TRBD1. Germline CDR1 reads SEHNR; CDR2 reads FQNEAQ (reference sequence). The CDR3 length is 15 residues. With V trimmed by 5 bases and J by 7 bases, 11 bases remained unmatched.

The CDR3 DNA sequence: TGTGCCTGGAGTGGCCAGAACACAGATACGCAGTATTTT. Translating it yields CAWSGQNTDTQYF. The V call is TRBV30, the J call TRBJ2-3; D not certain. The germline V and J ends were trimmed by 1 base and 2 bases, with 7 bases remaining between them. Germline V gene sequence: CDR1 GTSNPN, CDR2 SVGIG (reference sequence). CDR3 length equals 13 residues.

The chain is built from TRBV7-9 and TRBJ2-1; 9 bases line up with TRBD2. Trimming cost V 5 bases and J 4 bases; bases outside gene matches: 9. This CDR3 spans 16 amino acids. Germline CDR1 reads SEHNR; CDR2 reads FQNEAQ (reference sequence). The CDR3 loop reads CASSPLTSGQYNEQFF. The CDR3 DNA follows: TGTGCCAGCAGCCCATTAACTAGCGGGCAATACAATGAGCAGTTCTTC.

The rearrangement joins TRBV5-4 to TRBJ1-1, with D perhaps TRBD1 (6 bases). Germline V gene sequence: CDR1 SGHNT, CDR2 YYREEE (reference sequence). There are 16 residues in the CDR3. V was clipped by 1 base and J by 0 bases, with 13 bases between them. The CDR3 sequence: CASSLPGAKMNTEAFF. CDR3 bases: TGTGCCAGCAGCTTGCCAGGGGCGAAGATGAACACTGAAGCTTTCTTT.

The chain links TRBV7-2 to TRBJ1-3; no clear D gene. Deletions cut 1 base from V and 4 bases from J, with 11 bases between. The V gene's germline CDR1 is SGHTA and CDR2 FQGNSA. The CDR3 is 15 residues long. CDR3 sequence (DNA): TGTGCCAGCAGCTTAGTCCCGGTATCAGGAAACACCATATATTTT. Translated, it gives CASSLVPVSGNTIYF.

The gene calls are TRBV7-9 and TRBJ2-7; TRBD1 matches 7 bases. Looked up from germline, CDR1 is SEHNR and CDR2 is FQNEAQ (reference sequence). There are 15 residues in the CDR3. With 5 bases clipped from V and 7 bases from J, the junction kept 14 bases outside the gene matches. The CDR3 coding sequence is TGTGCCAGCAGCCGGATGACAGGGTCGGTACGTGAGCAGTACTTC. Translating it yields CASSRMTGSVREQYF.

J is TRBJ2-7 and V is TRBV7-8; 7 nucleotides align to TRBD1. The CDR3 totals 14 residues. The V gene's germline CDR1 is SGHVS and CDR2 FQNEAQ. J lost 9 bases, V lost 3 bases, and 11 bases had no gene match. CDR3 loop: CASSFDRVGDWQYF. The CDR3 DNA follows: TGTGCCAGCAGCTTCGACAGGGTTGGAGATTGGCAGTACTTC.

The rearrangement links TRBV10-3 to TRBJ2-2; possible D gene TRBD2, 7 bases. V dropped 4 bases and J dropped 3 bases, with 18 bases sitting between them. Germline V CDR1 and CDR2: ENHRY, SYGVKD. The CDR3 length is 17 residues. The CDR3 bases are TGTGCCATCAGTGTCTCGAGGGGGGGGGCGGACACCGGGGAGCTGTTTTTT. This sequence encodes CAISVSRGGADTGELFF.